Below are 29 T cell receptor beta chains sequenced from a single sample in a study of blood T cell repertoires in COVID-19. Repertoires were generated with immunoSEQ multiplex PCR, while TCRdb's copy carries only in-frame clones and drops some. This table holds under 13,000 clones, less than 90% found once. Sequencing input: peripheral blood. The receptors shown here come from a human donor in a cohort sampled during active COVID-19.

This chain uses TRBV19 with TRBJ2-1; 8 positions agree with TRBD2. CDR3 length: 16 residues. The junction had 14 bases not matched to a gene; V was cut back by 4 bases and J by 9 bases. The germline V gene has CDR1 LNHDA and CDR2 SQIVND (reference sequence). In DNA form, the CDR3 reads TGTGCCAGTAGTAGGTTAGCGGGGTCGGGATCAGGTGAGCAGTTCTTC. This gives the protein CASSRLAGSGSGEQFF.

The CDR3: CASSRSGSYNSPLHF. The CDR3 region has the DNA TGTGCCAGCAGCCGCAGTGGTTCCTATAATTCACCCCTCCACTTT. The chain combines TRBV28 with TRBJ1-6; D not resolved. CDR1 and CDR2 from the germline V gene are MDHEN and SYDVKM. V gave up 6 bases and J gave up 1 base, with 10 bases separating them. The CDR3 is 15 residues long.

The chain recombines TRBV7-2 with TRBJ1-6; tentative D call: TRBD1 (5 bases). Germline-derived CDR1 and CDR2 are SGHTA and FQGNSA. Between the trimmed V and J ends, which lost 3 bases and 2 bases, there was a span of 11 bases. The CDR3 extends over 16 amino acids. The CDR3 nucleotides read TGTGCCAGCAGCTTGGTTGGCAGGGCCTATAATTCACCCCTCCACTTT. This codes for CASSLVGRAYNSPLHF.

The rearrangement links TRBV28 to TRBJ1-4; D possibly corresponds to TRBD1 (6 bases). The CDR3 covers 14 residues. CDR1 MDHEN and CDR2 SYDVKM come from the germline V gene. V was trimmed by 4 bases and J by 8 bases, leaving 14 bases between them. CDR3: CASSSGAQGEKLFF. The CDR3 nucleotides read TGTGCCAGCAGTTCTGGTGCTCAGGGGGAAAAACTGTTTTTT.

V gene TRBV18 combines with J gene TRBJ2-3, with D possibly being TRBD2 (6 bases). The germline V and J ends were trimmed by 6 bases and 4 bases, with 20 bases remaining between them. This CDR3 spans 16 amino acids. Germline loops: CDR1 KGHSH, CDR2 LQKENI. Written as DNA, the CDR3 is TGTGCCAGCTCCCTCCTCGGAGGGGTAGGCCCAGATACGCAGTATTTT. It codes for CASSLLGGVGPDTQYF.

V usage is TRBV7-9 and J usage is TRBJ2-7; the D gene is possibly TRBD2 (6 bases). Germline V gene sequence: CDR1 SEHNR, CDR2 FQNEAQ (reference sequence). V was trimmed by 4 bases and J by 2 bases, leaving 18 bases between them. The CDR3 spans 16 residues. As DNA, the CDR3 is TGTGCCAGCAGCTCGCCCGCCGGGACTTTAACCTACGAGCAGTACTTC. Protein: CASSSPAGTLTYEQYF.

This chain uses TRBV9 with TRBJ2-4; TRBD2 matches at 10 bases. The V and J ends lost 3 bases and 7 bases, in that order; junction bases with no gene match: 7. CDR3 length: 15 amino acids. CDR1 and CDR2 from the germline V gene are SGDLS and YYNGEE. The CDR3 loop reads CASSASGTSDNIQYF. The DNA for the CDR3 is TGTGCCAGCAGCGCGTCCGGGACTAGCGACAACATTCAGTACTTC.

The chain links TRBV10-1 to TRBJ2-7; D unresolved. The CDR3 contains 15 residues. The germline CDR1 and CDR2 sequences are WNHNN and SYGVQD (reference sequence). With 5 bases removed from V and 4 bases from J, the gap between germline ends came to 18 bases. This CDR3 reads CASSFNALPTYEQYF. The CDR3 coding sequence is TGCGCCAGCAGTTTCAACGCGCTCCCAACTTACGAGCAGTACTTC.

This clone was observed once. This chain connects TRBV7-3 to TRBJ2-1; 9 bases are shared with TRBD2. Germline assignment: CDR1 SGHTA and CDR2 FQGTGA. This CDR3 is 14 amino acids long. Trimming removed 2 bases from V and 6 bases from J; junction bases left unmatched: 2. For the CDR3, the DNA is TGTGCCAGCAGCTTACTAGCGGGATCCAATGAGCAGTTCTTC. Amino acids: CASSLLAGSNEQFF.

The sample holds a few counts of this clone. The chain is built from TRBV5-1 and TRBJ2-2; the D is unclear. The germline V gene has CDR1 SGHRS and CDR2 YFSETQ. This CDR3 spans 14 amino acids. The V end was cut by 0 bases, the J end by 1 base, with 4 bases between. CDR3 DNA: TGCGCCAGCAGCTTGGGTCAGAACACCGGGGAGCTGTTTTTT. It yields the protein CASSLGQNTGELFF.

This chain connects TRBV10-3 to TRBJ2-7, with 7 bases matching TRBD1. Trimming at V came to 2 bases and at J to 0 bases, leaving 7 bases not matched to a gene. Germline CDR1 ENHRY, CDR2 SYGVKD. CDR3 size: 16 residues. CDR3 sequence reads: CAISETPGQPSYEQYF. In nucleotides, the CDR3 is TGTGCCATCAGTGAGACCCCGGGACAGCCCTCCTACGAGCAGTACTTC.

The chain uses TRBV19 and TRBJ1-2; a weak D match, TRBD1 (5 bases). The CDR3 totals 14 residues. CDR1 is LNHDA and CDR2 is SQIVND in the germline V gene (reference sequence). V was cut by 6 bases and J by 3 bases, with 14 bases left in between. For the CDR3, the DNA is TGTGCCAGTAGCGCCACCTCGACAGACTATGGCTACACCTTC. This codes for CASSATSTDYGYTF. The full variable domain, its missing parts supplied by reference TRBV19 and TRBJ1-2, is DGGITQSPKYLFRKEGQNVTLSCEQNLNHDAMYWYRQDPGQGLRLIYYSQIVNDFQKGDIAEGYSVSREKKESFPLTVTSAQKNPTAFYLCASSATSTDYGYTFGSGTRLTVV.

The CDR3 protein is CASSQEPAGVSRGQFF. In DNA form, the CDR3 reads TGTGCCAGCAGCCAAGAACCAGCGGGAGTGTCACGGGGGCAGTTCTTC. This chain joins TRBV3-1 (or the pseudogene TRBV3-2) and TRBJ2-1; 8 positions match TRBD2. J was trimmed by 12 bases and V by 0 bases; bases with no gene match: 13. This CDR3 region has 16 residues. Germline V gene sequence: CDR1 LGHDT, CDR2 YNNKEL (reference sequence).

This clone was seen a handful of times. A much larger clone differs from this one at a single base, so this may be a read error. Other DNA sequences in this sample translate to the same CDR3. The CDR3 region is CASSLRPGGDQPQHF. Here the CDR3 DNA reads TGCGCCAGCAGCCTACGGCCGGGGGGGGATCAGCCCCAGCATTTT. The chain combines TRBV5-1 with TRBJ1-5; D perhaps matches TRBD1 (5 bases). The CDR3 covers 15 residues. Germline CDR1 is SGHRS and CDR2 is YFSETQ. V was pared by 4 bases and J by 5 bases, with 16 bases between.

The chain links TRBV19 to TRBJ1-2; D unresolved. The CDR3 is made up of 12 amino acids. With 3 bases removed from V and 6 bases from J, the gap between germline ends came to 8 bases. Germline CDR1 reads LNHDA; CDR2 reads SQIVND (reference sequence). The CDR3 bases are TGTGCCAGTAGTATTTCGGGGAATGGCTACACCTTC. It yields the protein CASSISGNGYTF. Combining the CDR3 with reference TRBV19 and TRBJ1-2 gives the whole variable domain DGGITQSPKYLFRKEGQNVTLSCEQNLNHDAMYWYRQDPGQGLRLIYYSQIVNDFQKGDIAEGYSVSREKKESFPLTVTSAQKNPTAFYLCASSISGNGYTFGSGTRLTVV.

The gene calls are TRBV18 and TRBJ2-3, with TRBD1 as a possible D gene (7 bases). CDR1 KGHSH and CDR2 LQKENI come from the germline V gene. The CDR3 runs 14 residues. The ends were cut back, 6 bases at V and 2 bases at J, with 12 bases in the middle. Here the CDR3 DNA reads TGTGCCAGCTCCCCAGGGGGGAACACAGATACGCAGTATTTT. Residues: CASSPGGNTDTQYF.

The CDR3: CASSLNRGYNSPLHF. In DNA, the CDR3 is TGTGCCAGCAGCCTTAACAGGGGCTATAATTCACCCCTCCACTTT. V usage is TRBV7-9 and J usage is TRBJ1-6, with 7 bases identical to TRBD1. The CDR3 is 15 amino acids. Trimming took 5 bases from V and 3 from J; bases not matched to a gene: 4. Germline loops: CDR1 SEHNR, CDR2 FQNEAQ (reference sequence).

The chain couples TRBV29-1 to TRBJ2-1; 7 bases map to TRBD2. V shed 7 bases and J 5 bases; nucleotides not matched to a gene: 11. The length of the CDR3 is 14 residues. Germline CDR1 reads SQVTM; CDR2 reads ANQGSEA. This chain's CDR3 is CSADPRGGDNEQFF. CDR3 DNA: TGCAGCGCTGATCCTCGTGGGGGGGACAATGAGCAGTTCTTC.

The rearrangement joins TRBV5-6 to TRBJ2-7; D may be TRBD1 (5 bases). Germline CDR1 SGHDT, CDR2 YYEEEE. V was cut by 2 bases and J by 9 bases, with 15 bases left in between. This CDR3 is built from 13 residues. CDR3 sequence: CASSFNAGLGQYF. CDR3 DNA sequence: TGTGCCAGCAGCTTCAATGCAGGGCTGGGGCAGTACTTC.

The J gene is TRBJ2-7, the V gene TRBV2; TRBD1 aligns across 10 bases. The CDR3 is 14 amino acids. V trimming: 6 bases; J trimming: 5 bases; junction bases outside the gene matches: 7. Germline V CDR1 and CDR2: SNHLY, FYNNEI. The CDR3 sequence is CASRTGTGADEQYF. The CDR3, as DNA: TGTGCCAGCAGAACCGGGACAGGGGCGGACGAGCAGTACTTC.

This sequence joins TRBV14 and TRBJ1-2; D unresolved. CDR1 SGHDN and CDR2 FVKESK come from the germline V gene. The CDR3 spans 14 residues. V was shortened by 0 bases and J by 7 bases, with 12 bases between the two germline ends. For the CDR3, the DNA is TGTGCCAGCAGCCAAGATCGAGGAGGGTTTGGCTACACCTTC. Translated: CASSQDRGGFGYTF. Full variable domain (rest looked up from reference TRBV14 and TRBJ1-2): EAGVTQFPSHSVIEKGQTVTLRCDPISGHDNLYWYRRVMGKEIKFLLHFVKESKQDESGMPNNRFLAERTGGTYSTLKVQPAELEDSGVYFCASSQDRGGFGYTFGSGTRLTVV.

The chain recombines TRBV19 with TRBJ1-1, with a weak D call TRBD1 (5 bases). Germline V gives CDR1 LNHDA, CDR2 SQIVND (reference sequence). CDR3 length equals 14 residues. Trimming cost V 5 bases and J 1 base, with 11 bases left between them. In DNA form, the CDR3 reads TGTGCCAGTAGTCAAACCGGACAGAACACTGAAGCTTTCTTT. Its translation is CASSQTGQNTEAFF.

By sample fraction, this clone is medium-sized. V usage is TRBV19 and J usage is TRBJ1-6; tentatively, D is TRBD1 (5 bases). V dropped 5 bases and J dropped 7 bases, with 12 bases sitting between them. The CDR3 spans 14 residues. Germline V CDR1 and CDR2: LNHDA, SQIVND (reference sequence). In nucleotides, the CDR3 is TGTGCCAGTAGTCACCCGACAGAAAATTCACCCCTCCACTTT. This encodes CASSHPTENSPLHF.

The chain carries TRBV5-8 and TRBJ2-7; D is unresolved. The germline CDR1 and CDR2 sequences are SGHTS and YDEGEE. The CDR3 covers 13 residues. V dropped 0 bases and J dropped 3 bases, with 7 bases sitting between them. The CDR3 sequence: CASSLVSSYEQYF. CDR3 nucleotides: TGTGCCAGCAGCTTGGTTTCTAGCTACGAGCAGTACTTC.

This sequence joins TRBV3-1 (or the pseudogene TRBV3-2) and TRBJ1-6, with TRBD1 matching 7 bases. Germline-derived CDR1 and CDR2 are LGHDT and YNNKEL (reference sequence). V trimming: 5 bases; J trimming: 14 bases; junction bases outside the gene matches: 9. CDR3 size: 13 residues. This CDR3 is CASSFDNRGSLHF. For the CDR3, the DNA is TGTGCCAGCAGCTTCGATAACAGGGGTTCCCTCCACTTT.

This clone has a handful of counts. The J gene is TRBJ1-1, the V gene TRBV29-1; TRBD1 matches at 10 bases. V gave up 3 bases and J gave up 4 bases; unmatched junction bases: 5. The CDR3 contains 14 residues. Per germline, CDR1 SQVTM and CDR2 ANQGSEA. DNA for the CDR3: TGCAGCGTTGACGGGACAGGGGAGGGCACTGAAGCTTTCTTT. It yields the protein CSVDGTGEGTEAFF.

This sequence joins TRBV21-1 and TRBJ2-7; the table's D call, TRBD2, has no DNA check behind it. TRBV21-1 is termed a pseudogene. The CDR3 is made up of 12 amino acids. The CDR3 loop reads CASSIRTSFKYF. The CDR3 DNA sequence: TGTGCCAGCAGCATTCGGACTAGTTTCAAGTACTTC.

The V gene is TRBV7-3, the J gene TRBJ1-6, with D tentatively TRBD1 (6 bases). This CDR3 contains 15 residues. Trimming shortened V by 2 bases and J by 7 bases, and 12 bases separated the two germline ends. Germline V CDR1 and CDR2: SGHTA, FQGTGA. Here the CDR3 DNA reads TGTGCCAGCAGCTTACGGGGAGGGGGAAATTCACCCCTCCACTTT. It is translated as CASSLRGGGNSPLHF.

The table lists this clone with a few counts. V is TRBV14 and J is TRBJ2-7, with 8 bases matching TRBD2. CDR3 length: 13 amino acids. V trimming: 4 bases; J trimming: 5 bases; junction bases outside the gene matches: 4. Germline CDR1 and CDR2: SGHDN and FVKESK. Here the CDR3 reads CASSPRGGNEQYF. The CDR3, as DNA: TGTGCCAGCAGCCCTCGGGGGGGAAACGAGCAGTACTTC.